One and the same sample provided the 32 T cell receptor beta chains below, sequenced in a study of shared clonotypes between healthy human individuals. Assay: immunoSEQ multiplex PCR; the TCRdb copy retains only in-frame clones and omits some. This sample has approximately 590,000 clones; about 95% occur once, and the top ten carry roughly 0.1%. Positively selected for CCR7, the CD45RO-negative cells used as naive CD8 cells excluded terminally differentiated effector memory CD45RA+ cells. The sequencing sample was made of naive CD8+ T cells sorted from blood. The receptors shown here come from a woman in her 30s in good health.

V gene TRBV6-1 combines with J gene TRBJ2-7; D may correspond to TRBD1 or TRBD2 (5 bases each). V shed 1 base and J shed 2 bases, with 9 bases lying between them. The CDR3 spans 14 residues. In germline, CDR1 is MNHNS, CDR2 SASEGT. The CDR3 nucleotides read TGTGCCAGCAGTGAAGGTGGGGGAGCCTACGAGCAGTACTTC. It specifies CASSEGGGAYEQYF.

The CDR3 region has the DNA TGTGCCAGCAGCTTAGGTCCGGGACAGGGGCTCCAAGAGCAGTACTTC. This gives the protein CASSLGPGQGLQEQYF. The chain has TRBV7-9 and TRBJ2-7; 10 positions agree with TRBD1. The CDR3 sequence is 16 residues long. Unmatched junction bases numbered 10, after V lost 1 base and J lost 7 bases. The germline gives CDR1 SEHNR, CDR2 FQNEAQ (reference sequence).

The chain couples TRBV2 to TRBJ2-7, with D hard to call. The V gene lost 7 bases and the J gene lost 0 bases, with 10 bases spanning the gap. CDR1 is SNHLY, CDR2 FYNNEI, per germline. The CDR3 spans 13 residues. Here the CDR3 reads CASTTAPSYEQYF. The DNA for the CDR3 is TGTGCCAGCACTACAGCACCCTCCTACGAGCAGTACTTC.

The CDR3 bases are TGTGCCAGCAGCTTGGTGGCTAGCGGGAGGCTTAACACCGGGGAGCTGTTTTTT. Its translation is CASSLVASGRLNTGELFF. V and J are TRBV5-5 and TRBJ2-2; 11 bases are shared with TRBD2. This CDR3 spans 18 amino acids. Germline V gene lookup returns CDR1 SGHKS and CDR2 YYEKEE (reference sequence). J gave up 2 bases and V 0 bases, and 6 bases lay outside the gene matches.

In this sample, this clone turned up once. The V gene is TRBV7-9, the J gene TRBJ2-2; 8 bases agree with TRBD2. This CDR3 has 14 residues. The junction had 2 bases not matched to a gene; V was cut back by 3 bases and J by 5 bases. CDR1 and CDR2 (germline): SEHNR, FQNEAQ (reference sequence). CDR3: CASSFGTSTGELFF. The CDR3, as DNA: TGTGCCAGCAGCTTCGGGACTAGTACCGGGGAGCTGTTTTTT.

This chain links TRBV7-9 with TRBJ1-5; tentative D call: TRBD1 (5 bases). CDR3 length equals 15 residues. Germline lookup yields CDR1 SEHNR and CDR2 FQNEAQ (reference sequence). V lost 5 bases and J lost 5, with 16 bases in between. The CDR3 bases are TGTGCCAGCAGCGACCAGGACTGGGGGGATCAGCCCCAGCATTTT. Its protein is CASSDQDWGDQPQHF.

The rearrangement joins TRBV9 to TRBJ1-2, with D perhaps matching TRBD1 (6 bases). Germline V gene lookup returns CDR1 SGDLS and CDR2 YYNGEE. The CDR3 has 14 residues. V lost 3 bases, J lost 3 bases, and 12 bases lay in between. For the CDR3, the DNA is TGTGCCAGCAGCGCCCCAGGGGTTCACTATGGCTACACCTTC. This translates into CASSAPGVHYGYTF.

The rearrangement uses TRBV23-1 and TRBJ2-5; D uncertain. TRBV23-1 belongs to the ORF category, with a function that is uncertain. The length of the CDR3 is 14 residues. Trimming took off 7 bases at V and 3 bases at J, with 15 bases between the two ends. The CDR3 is CASNLPHEKETQYF. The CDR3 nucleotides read TGCGCCAGCAATCTCCCGCACGAGAAAGAGACCCAGTACTTC.

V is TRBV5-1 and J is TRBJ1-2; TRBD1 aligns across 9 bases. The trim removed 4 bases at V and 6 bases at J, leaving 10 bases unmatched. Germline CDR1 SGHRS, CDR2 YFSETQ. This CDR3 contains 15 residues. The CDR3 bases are TGCGCCAGCAGCATACGACAGGGGGTTTCAGATGGCTACACCTTC. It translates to CASSIRQGVSDGYTF.

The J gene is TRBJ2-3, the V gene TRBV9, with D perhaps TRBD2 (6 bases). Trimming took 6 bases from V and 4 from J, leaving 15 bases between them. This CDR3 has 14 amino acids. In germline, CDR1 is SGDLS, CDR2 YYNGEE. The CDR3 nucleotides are TGTGCCAGCACATCGCTAGCGTTGGCAGATACGCAGTATTTT. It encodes CASTSLALADTQYF.

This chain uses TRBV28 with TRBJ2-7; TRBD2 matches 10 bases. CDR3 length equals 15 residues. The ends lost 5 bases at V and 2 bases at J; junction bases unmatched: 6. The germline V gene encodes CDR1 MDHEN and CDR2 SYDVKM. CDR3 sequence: CASSGASGSPYEQYF. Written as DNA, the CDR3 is TGTGCCAGCAGTGGGGCTAGCGGGAGTCCCTACGAGCAGTACTTC.

CDR3 protein: CASSVGNMNTEAFF. The CDR3 DNA reads TGTGCCAGCAGTGTAGGTAACATGAACACTGAAGCTTTCTTT. This chain connects TRBV25-1 to TRBJ1-1; D remains unclear. The germline CDR1 and CDR2 sequences are MGHDK and SYGVNS. V lost 4 bases and J lost 0, with 9 bases in between. The CDR3 length is 14 residues.

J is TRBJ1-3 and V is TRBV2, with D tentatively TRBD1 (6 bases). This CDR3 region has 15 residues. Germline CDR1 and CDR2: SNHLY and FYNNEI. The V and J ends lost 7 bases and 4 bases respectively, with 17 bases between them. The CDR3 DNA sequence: TGTGCCAGCAAGGGTTCCAGGACAGCCGGAAACACCATATATTTT. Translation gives CASKGSRTAGNTIYF.

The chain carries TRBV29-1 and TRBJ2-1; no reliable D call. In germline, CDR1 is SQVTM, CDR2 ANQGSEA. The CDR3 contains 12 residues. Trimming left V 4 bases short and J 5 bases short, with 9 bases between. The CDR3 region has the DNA TGCAGCGTTGTTGGGCTAAACAATGAGCAGTTCTTC. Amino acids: CSVVGLNNEQFF.

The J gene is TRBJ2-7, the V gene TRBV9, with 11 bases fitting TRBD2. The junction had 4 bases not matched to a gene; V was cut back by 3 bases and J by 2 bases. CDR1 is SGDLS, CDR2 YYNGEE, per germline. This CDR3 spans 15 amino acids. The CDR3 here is CASSEGLADTYEQYF. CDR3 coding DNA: TGTGCCAGCAGCGAGGGACTAGCGGACACCTACGAGCAGTACTTC.

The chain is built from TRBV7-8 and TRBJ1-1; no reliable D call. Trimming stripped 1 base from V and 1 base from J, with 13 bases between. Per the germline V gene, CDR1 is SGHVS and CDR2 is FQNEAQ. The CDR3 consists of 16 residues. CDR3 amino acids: CASSLGGPAENTEAFF. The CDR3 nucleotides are TGTGCCAGCAGCTTAGGAGGGCCAGCAGAGAACACTGAAGCTTTCTTT.

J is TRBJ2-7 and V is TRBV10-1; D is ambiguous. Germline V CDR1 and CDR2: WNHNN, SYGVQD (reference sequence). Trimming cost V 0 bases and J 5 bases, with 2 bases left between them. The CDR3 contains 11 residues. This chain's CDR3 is CASSESDEQYF. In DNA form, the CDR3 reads TGCGCCAGCAGTGAGTCGGACGAGCAGTACTTC.

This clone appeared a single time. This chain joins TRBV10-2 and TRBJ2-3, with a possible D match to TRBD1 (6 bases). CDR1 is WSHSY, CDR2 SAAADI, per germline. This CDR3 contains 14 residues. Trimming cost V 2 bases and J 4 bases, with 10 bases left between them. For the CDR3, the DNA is TGCGCCAGCAGTGAGATGACAGGTTCAGATACGCAGTATTTT. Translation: CASSEMTGSDTQYF.

CDR3 sequence (DNA): TGTGCCAGCAGTCCAGACATCGCAGATACGCAGTATTTT. Translation gives CASSPDIADTQYF. V gene TRBV27 combines with J gene TRBJ2-3; D is undetermined. The CDR3 length is 13 residues. Germline V gene sequence: CDR1 MNHEY, CDR2 SMNVEV (reference sequence). Trimming pared 5 bases from V and 4 bases from J, leaving 10 bases between.

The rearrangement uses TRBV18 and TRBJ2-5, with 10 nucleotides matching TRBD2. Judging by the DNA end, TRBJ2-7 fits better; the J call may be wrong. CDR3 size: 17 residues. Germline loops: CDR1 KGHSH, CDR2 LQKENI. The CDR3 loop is CASSPGTSENPSYEQYF. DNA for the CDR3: TGTGCCAGCTCACCCGGGACTAGCGAGAACCCGTCCTACGAGCAGTACTTC.

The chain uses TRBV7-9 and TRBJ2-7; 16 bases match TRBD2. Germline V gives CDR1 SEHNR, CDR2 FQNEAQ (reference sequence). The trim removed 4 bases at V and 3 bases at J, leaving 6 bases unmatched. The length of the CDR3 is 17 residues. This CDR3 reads CASSSGLAGGPDYEQYF. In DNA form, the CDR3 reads TGTGCCAGCAGCTCGGGACTAGCGGGAGGGCCTGACTACGAGCAGTACTTC. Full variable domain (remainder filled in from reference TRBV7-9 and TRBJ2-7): DTGVSQNPRHKITKRGQNVTFRCDPISEHNRLYWYRQTLGQGPEFLTYFQNEAQLEKSRLLSDRFSAERPKGSFSTLEIQRTEQGDSAMYLCASSSGLAGGPDYEQYFGPGTRLTVT.

The DNA for the CDR3 is TGTGCCAGCAGCTTAGCAGGACGGACAGAGGGCTACACTGAAGCTTTCTTT. This encodes CASSLAGRTEGYTEAFF. The rearrangement joins TRBV7-6 to TRBJ1-1, with D possibly matching TRBD1 (6 bases). Trimming pared 0 bases from V and 3 bases from J, leaving 17 bases between. Germline CDR1 is SGHVS and CDR2 is FNYEAQ. The CDR3 spans 17 residues.

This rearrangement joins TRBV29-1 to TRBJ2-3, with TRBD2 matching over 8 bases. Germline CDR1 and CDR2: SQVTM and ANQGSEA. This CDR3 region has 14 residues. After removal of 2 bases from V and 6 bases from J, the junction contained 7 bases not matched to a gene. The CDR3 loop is CSVETGGRGDTQYF. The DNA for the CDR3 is TGCAGCGTTGAAACGGGAGGGCGGGGCGATACGCAGTATTTT.

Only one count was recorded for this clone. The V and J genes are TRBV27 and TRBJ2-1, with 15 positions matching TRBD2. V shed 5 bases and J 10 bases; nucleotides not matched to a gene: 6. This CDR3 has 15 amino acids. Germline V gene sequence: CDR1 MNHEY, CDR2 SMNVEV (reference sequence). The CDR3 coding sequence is TGTGCCAGCAGTCATGGGACTAGCGGGAGGAAAGAGCAGTTCTTC. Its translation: CASSHGTSGRKEQFF.

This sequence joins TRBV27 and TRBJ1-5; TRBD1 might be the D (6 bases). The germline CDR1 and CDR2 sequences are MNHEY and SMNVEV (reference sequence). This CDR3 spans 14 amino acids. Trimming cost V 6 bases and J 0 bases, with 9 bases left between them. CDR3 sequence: CASSDRNSNQPQHF. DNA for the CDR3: TGTGCCAGCAGCGACAGGAATAGCAATCAGCCCCAGCATTTT.

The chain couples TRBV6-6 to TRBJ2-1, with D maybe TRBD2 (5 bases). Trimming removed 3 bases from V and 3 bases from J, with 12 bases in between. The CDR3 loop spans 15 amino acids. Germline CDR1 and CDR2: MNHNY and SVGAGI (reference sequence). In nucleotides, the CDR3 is TGTGCCAGCAGTTATATTAGCGCCGACTACAATGAGCAGTTCTTC. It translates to CASSYISADYNEQFF.

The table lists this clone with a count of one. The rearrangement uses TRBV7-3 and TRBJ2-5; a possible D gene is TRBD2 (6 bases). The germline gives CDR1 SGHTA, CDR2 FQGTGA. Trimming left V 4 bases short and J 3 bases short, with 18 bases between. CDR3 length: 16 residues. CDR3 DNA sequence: TGTGCCAGCAGCTCTTCGCGGGGACTTCCGGAAGAGACCCAGTACTTC. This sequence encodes CASSSSRGLPEETQYF.

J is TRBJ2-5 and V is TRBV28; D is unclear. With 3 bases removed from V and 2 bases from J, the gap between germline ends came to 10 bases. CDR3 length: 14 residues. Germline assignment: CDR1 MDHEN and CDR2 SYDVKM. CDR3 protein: CASSLVAVQETQYF. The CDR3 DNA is TGTGCCAGCAGTTTGGTGGCAGTTCAAGAGACCCAGTACTTC.

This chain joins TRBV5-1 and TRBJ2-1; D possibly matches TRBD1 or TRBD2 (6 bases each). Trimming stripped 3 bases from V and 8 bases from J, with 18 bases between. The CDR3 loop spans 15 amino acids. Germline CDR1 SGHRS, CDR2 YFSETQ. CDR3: CASSSTRLEGDEQFF. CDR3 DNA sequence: TGCGCCAGCAGCTCGACACGACTAGAGGGGGATGAGCAGTTCTTC.

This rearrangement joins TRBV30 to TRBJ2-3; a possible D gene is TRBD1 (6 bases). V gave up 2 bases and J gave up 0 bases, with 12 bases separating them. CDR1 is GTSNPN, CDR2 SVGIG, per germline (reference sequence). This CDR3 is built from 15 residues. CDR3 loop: CAWSPGTTSTDTQYF. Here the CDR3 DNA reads TGTGCCTGGAGTCCCGGGACAACTAGCACAGATACGCAGTATTTT.

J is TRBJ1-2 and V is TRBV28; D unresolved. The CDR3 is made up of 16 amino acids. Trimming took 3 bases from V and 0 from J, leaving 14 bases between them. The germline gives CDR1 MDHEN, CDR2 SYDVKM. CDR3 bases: TGTGCCAGCAGTTTTGAGGACGATCTTGCTAACTATGGCTACACCTTC. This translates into CASSFEDDLANYGYTF.

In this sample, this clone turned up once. The CDR3 sequence: CAWSVKGAGYGYTF. In nucleotides, the CDR3 is TGTGCCTGGAGTGTAAAGGGGGCGGGCTATGGCTACACCTTC. The rearrangement joins TRBV30 to TRBJ1-2; 7 positions match TRBD1. Unmatched junction bases numbered 5, after V lost 0 bases and J lost 4 bases. Germline values: CDR1 GTSNPN, CDR2 SVGIG (reference sequence). The CDR3 sequence is 14 residues long.